The sequence of this T cell receptor (beta chain) was determined in a study of human T cells and chemical hapten exposure (dated by TCRdb to about 2021). About the investigation overall: For sensitization, 2% DPC in acetone was applied to a 2 cm by 2 cm area of upper inner arm skin. Throughout the study period of around 25 weeks, patients also received therapeutic DPC doses to the scalp every week. Patch testing on the upper back used Finn chambers containing 0.01% DPC, with scoring done after 6 days according to International Contact Dermatitis Research Group standards. Alopecia areata with under or over 50% scalp involvement, alopecia totalis and alopecia universalis were represented in the patient cohort, which was mostly female. The libraries were sequenced as a pool, and the TCR yield per sample differed mostly because of small variations in library volumes within the pool. Peripheral blood TCR repertoire changes were tracked in vivo in alopecia patients during primary and secondary sensitization to the hapten diphenylcyclopropenone (DPC). Blood was sampled from patients pre-sensitization (week 0) and at 2, 6 and about 24 weeks after DPC sensitization. Twenty-nine alopecia patients gave blood for TCR sequencing at one to four time points (pre-sensitization, 2, 6 and 24 weeks).

As regards this clonotype: It has no known antigen specificity. Per-base qualities were not stored, and no clone one base away is much larger.

The library was generated by RACE. Sequencing used a NextSeq 500. During library preparation, unique molecular identifiers were attached to individual cDNA molecules so that TCRs could be counted in a quantitative, reproducible way. Each blood RNA sample was used to sequence both TCR alpha and TCR beta chains. The original methods were these. A median of around 100,000 TCRs per sample was observed, with a range of about 20,000 to 750,000. The Decombinator software suite was used to annotate the V, J and CDR3 of the TCR reads. For the PS versus PT1 abundance plots, all samples were subsampled to the same number of TCRs (28,000). TCRs were defined as expanded if absent before sensitization and observed at least eight times at the 2-week time point. TCRdb reprocessed the public reads (quality trimming at Q25 with fastp, clone calling with MiXCR) and kept in-frame beta chains. All rows with the same CDR3 protein become a single entry with the most common DNA and genes. TCRdb assigned the V and J calls; the authors' analysis was not used. For this sample the table gives fewer than 150,000 distinct CDR3 sequences, of which approximately 13% were detected only once. The ten largest make up over 0.85% of the sample.

The sample's time point label is to be understood as: patch test 1, 2 weeks after DPC sensitization. The treatment or condition label of this sample denotes: therapeutic diphenylcyclopropenone sensitization with weekly scalp DPC. At each patch-test visit, blood was drawn before the patch test was applied. Patients were considered eligible if aged 18 to 70, diagnosed with alopecia and deemed suitable for DPC therapy, and patients were excluded if pregnant. Total RNA was isolated from unfractionated whole blood collected in Tempus Blood RNA tubes. Trimming removed 4 bases from V and 3 bases from J; the gene matches leave 9 bases unexplained. The CDR3 holds 15 amino acids from the cysteine to the phenylalanine. The DNA shown is the 45-base CDR3, in frame from base 1. In the germline V gene, CDR1 corresponds to MGHRA and CDR2 to YSYEKL. General study outcomes and caveats: Patch test score was positively correlated with the number of PT1 expanded TCRs, with significance at thresholds 8, 16 and 32 but not at 4. Repeated subsampling changed both the strength of the expansion versus patch-test correlation and the threshold at which that correlation became significant. Because every patient had alopecia, a presumed autoimmune disease, the patients' immune response might differ from that of healthy individuals. Significantly more large CDR3 similarity clusters were formed by expanded TCRs than by pre-sensitization or healthy control sets, consistent with antigen-driven responses. The number of TCRs above 1 in 1000 frequency did not change with DPC sensitization; there was no evidence of global repertoire structure alterations.

Sequenced here: whole blood, sampled in connection with sensitization to the hapten diphenylcyclopropenone (DPC). The receptor was isolated from a man between 18 and 35 years old with alopecia areata. Some clones in this sample may be carry-over from other donors' samples. The V gene is TRBV4-1 and the J gene is TRBJ2-7, with 7 bases aligning to TRBD2. The sequenced DNA: TGCGCCAGCAGCCTAAGACTTGGGGGGGTCTACGAGCAGTACTTC. Its protein product is CASSLRLGGVYEQYF.